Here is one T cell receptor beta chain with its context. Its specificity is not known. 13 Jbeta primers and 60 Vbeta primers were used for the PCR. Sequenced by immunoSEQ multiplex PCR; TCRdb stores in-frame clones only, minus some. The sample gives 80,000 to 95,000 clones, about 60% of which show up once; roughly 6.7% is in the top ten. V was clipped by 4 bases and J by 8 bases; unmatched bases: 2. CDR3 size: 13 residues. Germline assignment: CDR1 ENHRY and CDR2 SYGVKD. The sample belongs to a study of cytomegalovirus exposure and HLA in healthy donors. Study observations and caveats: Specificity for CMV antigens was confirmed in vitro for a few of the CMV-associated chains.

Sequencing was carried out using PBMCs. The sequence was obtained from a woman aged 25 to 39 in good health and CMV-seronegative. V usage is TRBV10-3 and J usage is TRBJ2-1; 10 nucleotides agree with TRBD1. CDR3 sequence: CAISGDRGDEQFF. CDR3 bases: TGTGCCATCAGTGGGGACAGGGGCGATGAGCAGTTCTTC.